The 31 T cell receptor beta chains below all came from one sample that was sequenced in a study of blood T cell repertoires in COVID-19. Repertoires were generated with immunoSEQ multiplex PCR, while TCRdb's copy carries only in-frame clones and drops some. The table has some 340,000 clones, around 83% seen once. The sequenced sample consisted of PBMCs or T cells enriched from blood (not recorded which). The receptor source for this set is a woman aged 45-65 years who had recovered from COVID-19.

The gene calls are TRBV7-8 and TRBJ2-7; D is undetermined. This CDR3 contains 13 residues. V was cut by 3 bases and J by 4 bases, with 10 bases left in between. Per the germline V gene, CDR1 is SGHVS and CDR2 is FQNEAQ. CDR3 coding DNA: TGTGCCAGCAGCTTTGCTAGGCTATACGAGCAGTACTTC. Its protein product is CASSFARLYEQYF.

This clone has a single count. This sequence joins TRBV18 and TRBJ1-1; D may be TRBD1 (6 bases). The germline V gene has CDR1 KGHSH and CDR2 LQKENI. The CDR3 contains 15 residues. Trimming took off 4 bases at V and 0 bases at J, with 12 bases between the two ends. For the CDR3, the DNA is TGTGCCAGCTCACTGAAGGGGGGGATGAACACTGAAGCTTTCTTT. The encoded protein is CASSLKGGMNTEAFF.

This clone was recorded once. The chain combines TRBV6-5 with TRBJ1-2; TRBD1 agrees at 9 bases. V was clipped by 6 bases and J by 6 bases; unmatched bases: 11. CDR3 length: 15 residues. Germline CDR1 is MNHEY and CDR2 is SVGAGI. CDR3: CASSITGGIWDGYTF. The CDR3 nucleotides are TGTGCCAGCAGCATCACAGGGGGCATCTGGGATGGCTACACCTTC.

This clone has a single count. This sequence joins TRBV4-3 and TRBJ1-2; D is possibly TRBD1 (5 bases). Looked up from germline, CDR1 is LGHNA and CDR2 is YSLEER. The V and J ends lost 0 bases and 4 bases respectively, with 15 bases between them. The CDR3 is 16 amino acids. CDR3 loop: CASSQDQDSLFYGYTF. CDR3 bases: TGCGCCAGCAGCCAAGATCAAGACAGCCTCTTCTATGGCTACACCTTC.

The chain carries TRBV19 and TRBJ2-2, with D possibly TRBD2 on 7 matching bases. The CDR3 has 15 residues. CDR1 is LNHDA and CDR2 is SQIVND in the germline V gene (reference sequence). V lost 7 bases to trimming and J lost 4 bases, with 16 bases between them. In nucleotides, the CDR3 is TGTGCCAGTATCCTGGGGGCTAGCGGCACCGGGGAGCTGTTTTTT. It translates to CASILGASGTGELFF. Complete variable domain (other parts from reference TRBV19 and TRBJ2-2): DGGITQSPKYLFRKEGQNVTLSCEQNLNHDAMYWYRQDPGQGLRLIYYSQIVNDFQKGDIAEGYSVSREKKESFPLTVTSAQKNPTAFYLCASILGASGTGELFFGEGSRLTVL.

The rearrangement joins TRBV7-9 to TRBJ1-4; 9 bases line up with TRBD1. Trimming cost V 5 bases and J 7 bases; bases outside gene matches: 11. The CDR3 is 16 residues long. From germline, CDR1 is SEHNR and CDR2 FQNEAQ (reference sequence). Here the CDR3 reads CASSLTSGQGGEKLFF. The CDR3 DNA reads as TGTGCCAGCAGCCTGACCTCGGGACAGGGCGGTGAAAAACTGTTTTTT. The full variable domain, in which reference TRBV7-9 and TRBJ1-4 provide the parts outside the CDR3, is DTGVSQNPRHKITKRGQNVTFRCDPISEHNRLYWYRQTLGQGPEFLTYFQNEAQLEKSRLLSDRFSAERPKGSFSTLEIQRTEQGDSAMYLCASSLTSGQGGEKLFFGSGTQLSVL.

This clone came up once. This chain links TRBV7-9 with TRBJ2-5; 7 nucleotides line up with TRBD2. CDR1 is SEHNR and CDR2 is FQNEAQ in the germline V gene (reference sequence). Trimming cost V 2 bases and J 3 bases; bases outside gene matches: 3. This CDR3 comprises 14 residues. CDR3 sequence: CASSLRGGKETQYF. CDR3 coding DNA: TGTGCCAGCAGCTTACGCGGGGGAAAAGAGACCCAGTACTTC.

This rearrangement joins TRBV19 to TRBJ2-7; a weak D match, TRBD1 (6 bases). V dropped 5 bases and J dropped 0 bases, with 14 bases sitting between them. The CDR3 loop spans 15 amino acids. Germline-derived CDR1 and CDR2 are LNHDA and SQIVND (reference sequence). The CDR3 region has the DNA TGTGCCAGTAGTGTCGGACAGCCCCTCTCCTACGAGCAGTACTTC. Translation: CASSVGQPLSYEQYF.

The chain combines TRBV5-1 with TRBJ1-4; 8 bases are shared with TRBD1. CDR1 and CDR2 (germline): SGHRS, YFSETQ. The CDR3 extends over 16 amino acids. Trimming cost V 0 bases and J 4 bases; bases outside gene matches: 5. The CDR3 DNA sequence: TGCGCCAGCAGCTTGGGCAGGGGGCTAATTAATGAAAAACTGTTTTTT. It encodes CASSLGRGLINEKLFF. Drawing the rest from reference TRBV5-1 and TRBJ1-4, the complete variable domain is KAGVTQTPRYLIKTRGQQVTLSCSPISGHRSVSWYQQTPGQGLQFLFEYFSETQRNKGNFPGRFSGRQFSNSRSEMNVSTLELGDSALYLCASSLGRGLINEKLFFGSGTQLSVL.

The J gene is TRBJ1-4, the V gene TRBV15; 7 bases align to TRBD1. The CDR3 sequence is 15 residues long. The ends lost 5 bases at V and 4 bases at J; junction bases unmatched: 7. Looked up from germline, CDR1 is LNHNV and CDR2 is YYDKDF (reference sequence). The chain's CDR3 is CATSGRDSNNEKLFF. CDR3 nucleotide sequence: TGTGCCACCAGCGGCCGGGACAGCAATAATGAAAAACTGTTTTTT.

The chain is built from TRBV27 and TRBJ1-5; D may be TRBD1 (6 bases). The CDR3 sequence is 13 residues long. Germline V CDR1 and CDR2: MNHEY, SMNVEV (reference sequence). Deletions cut 5 bases from V and 6 bases from J, with 11 bases between. CDR3 coding DNA: TGTGCCAGCAGTCGAACAGGGTTTCAGCCCCAGCATTTT. Its translation: CASSRTGFQPQHF.

This sequence joins TRBV27 and TRBJ1-1; a possible D gene is TRBD1 (5 bases). The V end lost 3 bases, the J end lost 4 bases, and 12 bases lay between the germline ends. Germline V lookup: CDR1 MNHEY, CDR2 SMNVEV (reference sequence). This CDR3 is 14 amino acids long. Here the CDR3 DNA reads TGTGCCAGCAGTTTGGGGGGGTCGGGCACTGAAGCTTTCTTT. This codes for CASSLGGSGTEAFF.

CDR3 DNA sequence: TGTGCCAGCTCACGGACAGGGTTGGTCGAGCAGTACTTC. Protein product: CASSRTGLVEQYF. The rearrangement joins TRBV18 to TRBJ2-7; 8 nucleotides agree with TRBD1. Germline loops: CDR1 KGHSH, CDR2 LQKENI. The CDR3 is 13 residues long. J was trimmed by 6 bases and V by 4 bases; bases with no gene match: 5.

The chain carries TRBV11-1 and TRBJ2-2, with D maybe TRBD1 (5 bases). This CDR3 contains 15 residues. Germline lookup yields CDR1 SGHAT and CDR2 FQDESV (reference sequence). V was shortened by 1 base and J by 5 bases, with 11 bases between the two germline ends. The CDR3 DNA follows: TGTGCCAGCAGCTTAGGGTCAGGGTTTACCGGGGAGCTGTTTTTT. Translation: CASSLGSGFTGELFF.

This clone was detected once. This chain links TRBV19 with TRBJ1-1; 11 bases fit TRBD1. Per the germline V gene, CDR1 is LNHDA and CDR2 is SQIVND (reference sequence). V lost 3 bases to trimming and J lost 2 bases; unmatched junction nucleotides: 8. The length of the CDR3 is 17 residues. This CDR3 is CASSIGQGAILNTEAFF. The CDR3 DNA is TGTGCCAGTAGTATCGGACAGGGGGCCATCCTCAACACTGAAGCTTTCTTT.

This clone has ten or more counts. V usage is TRBV5-4 and J usage is TRBJ2-7, with TRBD2 matching over 7 bases. Trimming removed 0 bases from V and 5 bases from J; junction bases left unmatched: 5. This CDR3 has 14 amino acids. Germline CDR1 reads SGHNT; CDR2 reads YYREEE (reference sequence). CDR3 in DNA: TGTGCCAGCAGCTTGGGTAGCGGGTTCGACGAGCAGTACTTC. Translation gives CASSLGSGFDEQYF.

V gene TRBV4-3 combines with J gene TRBJ2-7; no clear D. This CDR3 has 15 residues. Looked up from germline, CDR1 is LGHNA and CDR2 is YSLEER. Deletions cut 0 bases from V and 0 bases from J, with 9 bases between. DNA of the CDR3: TGCGCCAGCAGCCAAGATCGTGGCAGCTCCTACGAGCAGTACTTC. The encoded protein is CASSQDRGSSYEQYF.

This clone has only a few counts. This sequence joins TRBV10-3 and TRBJ1-4; a possible D gene is TRBD1 (5 bases). This CDR3 comprises 15 residues. CDR1 is ENHRY and CDR2 is SYGVKD in the germline V gene. Trimming left V 3 bases short and J 5 bases short, with 13 bases between. The CDR3 protein is CAISERGTQNEKLFF. CDR3 in DNA: TGTGCCATCAGTGAACGAGGGACTCAAAATGAAAAACTGTTTTTT.

The chain links TRBV27 to TRBJ1-1; D not resolved. The CDR3 length is 14 residues. Looked up from germline, CDR1 is MNHEY and CDR2 is SMNVEV (reference sequence). Trimming removed 7 bases at V and 4 bases at J, with 16 bases between. The CDR3 DNA reads as TGTGCCAGCATCAAAAACCGGGAAGGCACTGAAGCTTTCTTT. This codes for CASIKNREGTEAFF.

V usage is TRBV4-2 and J usage is TRBJ2-7, with D perhaps matching TRBD2 (7 bases). Deletions cut 0 bases from V and 5 bases from J, with 17 bases between. Germline V gene sequence: CDR1 LGHNA, CDR2 YNFKEQ. This CDR3 contains 16 residues. The CDR3, as DNA: TGTGCCAGCAGCCAAGACCCCCGCGGGGGCGGCCACGAGCAGTACTTC. Translation: CASSQDPRGGGHEQYF.

The rearrangement uses TRBV7-2 and TRBJ1-1; no definite D call. V lost 1 base to trimming and J lost 4 bases, with 10 bases between them. Germline V CDR1 and CDR2: SGHTA, FQGNSA. The CDR3 has 14 amino acids. CDR3 sequence (DNA): TGTGCCAGCAGCTTAGGTTACCGGTCCACTGAAGCTTTCTTT. It translates to CASSLGYRSTEAFF.

This chain joins TRBV7-2 and TRBJ2-3; a weak D match, TRBD2 (6 bases). V was clipped by 2 bases and J by 0 bases, with 12 bases between them. The germline V gene encodes CDR1 SGHTA and CDR2 FQGNSA. This CDR3 region has 16 residues. DNA of the CDR3: TGTGCCAGCAGCTTACGATTTAGCGGAAGCACAGATACGCAGTATTTT. Its protein is CASSLRFSGSTDTQYF.

The chain links TRBV19 to TRBJ1-6; 9 bases agree with TRBD1. The CDR3 has 13 residues. V was pared by 6 bases and J by 9 bases, with 3 bases of the junction left unmatched. The germline gives CDR1 LNHDA, CDR2 SQIVND (reference sequence). CDR3 nucleotides: TGTGCCAGTAGCTGGGACAGGGCTTCACCCCTCCACTTT. This encodes CASSWDRASPLHF.

The chain carries TRBV11-3 and TRBJ2-3, with TRBD2 identical over 8 bases. CDR3 length: 17 residues. CDR1 is SGHNT and CDR2 is YENEEA in the germline V gene. Trimming cost V 1 base and J 0 bases; bases outside gene matches: 6. The CDR3 DNA reads TGTGCCAGCAGCTTAGGTGCGGGACTAGATAGCACAGATACGCAGTATTTT. It yields the protein CASSLGAGLDSTDTQYF.

CDR3 amino acids: CAWGGGLGAFF. DNA of the CDR3: TGTGCCTGGGGGGGAGGGCTTGGAGCTTTCTTT. The rearrangement joins TRBV30 to TRBJ1-1; weak D call: TRBD1 (5 bases). The V end was cut by 5 bases, the J end by 10 bases, with 14 bases between. This CDR3 is built from 11 residues. CDR1 is GTSNPN, CDR2 SVGIG, per germline (reference sequence).

The V gene is TRBV9, the J gene TRBJ1-1; 9 bases are a match to TRBD1. Germline V lookup: CDR1 SGDLS, CDR2 YYNGEE. V lost 3 bases to trimming and J lost 3 bases; unmatched junction nucleotides: 9. The CDR3 contains 16 residues. CDR3 in amino acids: CASSGDAGQGHTEAFF. The CDR3 nucleotides are TGTGCCAGCAGCGGTGACGCGGGACAGGGTCACACTGAAGCTTTCTTT. Full variable domain (missing parts from reference TRBV9 and TRBJ1-1): DSGVTQTPKHLITATGQRVTLRCSPRSGDLSVYWYQQSLDQGLQFLIQYYNGEERAKGNILERFSAQQFPDLHSELNLSSLELGDSALYFCASSGDAGQGHTEAFFGQGTRLTVV.

The rearrangement links TRBV3-1 (or the pseudogene TRBV3-2) to TRBJ2-3; 8 nucleotides match TRBD2. This CDR3 region has 19 residues. Trimming took 0 bases from V and 0 from J; bases not matched to a gene: 11. The germline V gene has CDR1 LGHDT and CDR2 YNNKEL (reference sequence). CDR3 DNA sequence: TGTGCCAGCAGCCAAGACACGGGCGGGGGGCCCTATAGCACAGATACGCAGTATTTT. The encoded protein is CASSQDTGGGPYSTDTQYF.

The rearrangement links TRBV28 to TRBJ2-4; 8 nucleotides align to TRBD1. The CDR3 loop spans 15 amino acids. Trimming removed 6 bases from V and 3 bases from J; junction bases left unmatched: 7. In germline, CDR1 is MDHEN, CDR2 SYDVKM. CDR3 amino acids: CASRPGGVGKNIQYF. The CDR3 DNA sequence: TGTGCCAGCAGGCCAGGGGGCGTCGGCAAAAACATTCAGTACTTC.

This rearrangement joins TRBV5-1 to TRBJ2-1, with a possible D match to TRBD1 (5 bases). The CDR3 sequence is 15 residues long. Germline V gene data show CDR1 as SGHRS and CDR2 as YFSETQ. V lost 0 bases to trimming and J lost 9 bases, with 16 bases between them. CDR3 region: CASSLGTTQLAEQFF. The CDR3 coding sequence is TGCGCCAGCAGCTTGGGGACAACCCAGCTGGCTGAGCAGTTCTTC.

This rearrangement joins TRBV4-3 to TRBJ1-2; 7 bases map to TRBD1. The germline gives CDR1 LGHNA, CDR2 YSLEER. V lost 1 base, J lost 6 bases, and 5 bases stayed unmatched. CDR3 length: 14 residues. CDR3 loop: CASSQGTGTNGYTF. As DNA, the CDR3 is TGCGCCAGCAGCCAAGGGACAGGAACTAATGGCTACACCTTC.

The CDR3: CAISGPGQQQWEQFF. The CDR3 DNA reads as TGTGCCATCAGTGGGCCAGGACAACAACAATGGGAGCAGTTCTTC. The chain uses TRBV10-3 and TRBJ2-1; D perhaps matches TRBD1 (5 bases). Trimming shortened V by 4 bases and J by 10 bases, and 20 bases separated the two germline ends. The CDR3 is 15 residues long. Germline V gene data show CDR1 as ENHRY and CDR2 as SYGVKD.